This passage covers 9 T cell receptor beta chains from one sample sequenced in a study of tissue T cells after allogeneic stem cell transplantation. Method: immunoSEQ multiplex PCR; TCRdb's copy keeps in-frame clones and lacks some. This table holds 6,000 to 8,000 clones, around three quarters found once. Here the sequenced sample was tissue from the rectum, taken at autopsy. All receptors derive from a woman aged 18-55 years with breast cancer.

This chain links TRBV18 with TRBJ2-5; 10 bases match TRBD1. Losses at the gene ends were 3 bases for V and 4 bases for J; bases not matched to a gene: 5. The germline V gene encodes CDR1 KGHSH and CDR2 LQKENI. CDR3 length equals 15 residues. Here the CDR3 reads CASSPRQGAGETQYF. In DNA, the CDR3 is TGTGCCAGCTCACCGCGACAGGGGGCGGGAGAGACCCAGTACTTC.

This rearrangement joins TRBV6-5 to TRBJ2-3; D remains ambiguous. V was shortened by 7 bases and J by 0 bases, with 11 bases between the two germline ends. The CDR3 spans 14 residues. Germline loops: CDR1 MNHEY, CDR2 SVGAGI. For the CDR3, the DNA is TGTGCCAGCACTTCGGTCGGTAGCACAGATACGCAGTATTTT. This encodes CASTSVGSTDTQYF.

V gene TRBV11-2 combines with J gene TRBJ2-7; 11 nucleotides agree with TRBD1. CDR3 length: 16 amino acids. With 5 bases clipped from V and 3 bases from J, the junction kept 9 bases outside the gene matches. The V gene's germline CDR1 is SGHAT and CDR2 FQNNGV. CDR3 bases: TGTGCCAGCAGCAAAGACGGGACAGGGGGTCTCTACGAGCAGTACTTC. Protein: CASSKDGTGGLYEQYF.

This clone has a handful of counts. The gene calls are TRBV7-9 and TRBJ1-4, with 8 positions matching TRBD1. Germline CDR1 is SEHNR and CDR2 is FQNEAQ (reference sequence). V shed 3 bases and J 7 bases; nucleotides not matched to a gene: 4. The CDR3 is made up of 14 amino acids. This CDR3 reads CASSFSGGGEKLFF. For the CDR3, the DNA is TGTGCCAGCAGCTTCTCAGGGGGCGGTGAAAAACTGTTTTTT.

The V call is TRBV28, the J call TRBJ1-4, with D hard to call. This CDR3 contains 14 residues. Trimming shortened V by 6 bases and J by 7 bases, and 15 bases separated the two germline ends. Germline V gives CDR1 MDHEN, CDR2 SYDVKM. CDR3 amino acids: CASSHGSRGEKLFF. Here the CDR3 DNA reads TGTGCCAGCAGCCATGGGTCTCGGGGTGAAAAACTGTTTTTT.

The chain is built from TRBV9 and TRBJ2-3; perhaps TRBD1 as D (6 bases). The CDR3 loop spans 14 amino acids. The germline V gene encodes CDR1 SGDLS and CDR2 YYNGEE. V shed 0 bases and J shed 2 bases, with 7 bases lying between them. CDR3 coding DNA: TGTGCCAGCAGCGTAGAGGGGGACACAGATACGCAGTATTTT. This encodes CASSVEGDTDTQYF.

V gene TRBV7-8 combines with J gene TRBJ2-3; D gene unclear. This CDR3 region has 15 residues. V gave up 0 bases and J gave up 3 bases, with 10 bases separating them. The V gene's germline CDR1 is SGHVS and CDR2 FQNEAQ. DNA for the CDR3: TGTGCCAGCAGCTTAGCGGGAACGAGGACAGATACGCAGTATTTT. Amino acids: CASSLAGTRTDTQYF.

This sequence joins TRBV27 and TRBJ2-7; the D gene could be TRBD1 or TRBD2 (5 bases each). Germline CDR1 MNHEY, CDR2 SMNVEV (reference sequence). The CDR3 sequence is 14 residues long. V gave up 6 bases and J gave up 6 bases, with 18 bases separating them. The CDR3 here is CASRPIDGALEQYF. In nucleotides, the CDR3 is TGTGCCAGCAGACCCATCGACGGGGCCCTCGAGCAGTACTTC.

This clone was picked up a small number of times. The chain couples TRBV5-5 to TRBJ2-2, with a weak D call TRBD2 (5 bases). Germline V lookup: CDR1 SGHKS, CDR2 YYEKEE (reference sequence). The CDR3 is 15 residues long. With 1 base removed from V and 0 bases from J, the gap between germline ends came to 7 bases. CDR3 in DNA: TGTGCCAGCAGCTTGTTAGCGTCGAACACCGGGGAGCTGTTTTTT. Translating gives CASSLLASNTGELFF.